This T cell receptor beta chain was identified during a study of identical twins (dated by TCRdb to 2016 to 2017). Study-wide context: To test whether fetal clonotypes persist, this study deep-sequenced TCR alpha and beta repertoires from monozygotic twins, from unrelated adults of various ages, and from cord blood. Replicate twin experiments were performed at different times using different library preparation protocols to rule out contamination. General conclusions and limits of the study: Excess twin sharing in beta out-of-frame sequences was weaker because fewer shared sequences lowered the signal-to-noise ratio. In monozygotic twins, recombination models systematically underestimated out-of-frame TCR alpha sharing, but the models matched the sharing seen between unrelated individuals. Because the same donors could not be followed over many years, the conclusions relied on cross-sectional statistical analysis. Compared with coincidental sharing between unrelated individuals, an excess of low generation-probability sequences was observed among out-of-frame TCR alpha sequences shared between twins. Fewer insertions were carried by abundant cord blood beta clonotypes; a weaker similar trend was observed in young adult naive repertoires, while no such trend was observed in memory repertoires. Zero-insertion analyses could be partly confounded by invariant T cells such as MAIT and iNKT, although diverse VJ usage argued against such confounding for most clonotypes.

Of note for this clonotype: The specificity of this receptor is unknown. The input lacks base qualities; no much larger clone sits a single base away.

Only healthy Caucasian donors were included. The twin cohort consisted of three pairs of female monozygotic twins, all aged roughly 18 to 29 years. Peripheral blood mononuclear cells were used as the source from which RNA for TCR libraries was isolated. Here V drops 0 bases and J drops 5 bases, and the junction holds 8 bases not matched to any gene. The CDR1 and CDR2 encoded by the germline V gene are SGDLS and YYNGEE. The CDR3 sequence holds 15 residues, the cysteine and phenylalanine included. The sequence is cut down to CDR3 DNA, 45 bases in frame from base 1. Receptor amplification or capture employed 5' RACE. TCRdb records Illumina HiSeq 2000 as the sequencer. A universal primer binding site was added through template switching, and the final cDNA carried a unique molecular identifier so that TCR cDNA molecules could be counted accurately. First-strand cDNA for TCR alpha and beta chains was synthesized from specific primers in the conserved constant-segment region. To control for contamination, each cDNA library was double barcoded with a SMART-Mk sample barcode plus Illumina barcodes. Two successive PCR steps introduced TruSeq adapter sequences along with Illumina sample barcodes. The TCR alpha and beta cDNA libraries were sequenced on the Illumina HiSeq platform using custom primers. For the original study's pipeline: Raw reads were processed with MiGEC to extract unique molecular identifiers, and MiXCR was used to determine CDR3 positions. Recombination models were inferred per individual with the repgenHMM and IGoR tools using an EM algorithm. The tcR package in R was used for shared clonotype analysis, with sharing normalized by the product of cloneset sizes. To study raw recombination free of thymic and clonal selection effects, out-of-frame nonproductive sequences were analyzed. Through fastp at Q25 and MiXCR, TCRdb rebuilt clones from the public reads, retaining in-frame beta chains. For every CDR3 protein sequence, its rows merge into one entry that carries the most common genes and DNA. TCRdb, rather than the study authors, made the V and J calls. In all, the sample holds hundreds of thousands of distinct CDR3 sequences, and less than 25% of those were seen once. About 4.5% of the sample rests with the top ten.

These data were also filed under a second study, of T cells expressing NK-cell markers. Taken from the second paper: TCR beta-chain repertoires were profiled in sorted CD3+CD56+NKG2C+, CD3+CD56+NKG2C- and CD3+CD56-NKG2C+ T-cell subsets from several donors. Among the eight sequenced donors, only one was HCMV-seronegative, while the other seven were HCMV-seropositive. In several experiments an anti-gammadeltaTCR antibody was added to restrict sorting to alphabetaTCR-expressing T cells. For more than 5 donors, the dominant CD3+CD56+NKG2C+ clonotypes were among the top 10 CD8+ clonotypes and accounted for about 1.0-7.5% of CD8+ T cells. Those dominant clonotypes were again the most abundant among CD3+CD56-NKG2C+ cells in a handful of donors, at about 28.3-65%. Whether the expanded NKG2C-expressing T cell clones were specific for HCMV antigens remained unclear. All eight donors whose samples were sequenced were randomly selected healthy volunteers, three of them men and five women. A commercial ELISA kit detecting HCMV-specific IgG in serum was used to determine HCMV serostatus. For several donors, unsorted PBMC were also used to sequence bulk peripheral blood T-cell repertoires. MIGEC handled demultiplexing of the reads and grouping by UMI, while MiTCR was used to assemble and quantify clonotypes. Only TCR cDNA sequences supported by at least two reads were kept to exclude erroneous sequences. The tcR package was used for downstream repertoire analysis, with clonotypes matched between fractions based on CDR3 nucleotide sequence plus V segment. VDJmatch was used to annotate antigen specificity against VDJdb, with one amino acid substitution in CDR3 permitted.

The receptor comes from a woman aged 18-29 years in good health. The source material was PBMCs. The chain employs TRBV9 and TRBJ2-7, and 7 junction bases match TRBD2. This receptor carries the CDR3 CASSVGAGVGNEQYF. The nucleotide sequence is TGTGCCAGCAGCGTAGGTGCGGGAGTAGGCAACGAGCAGTACTTC.